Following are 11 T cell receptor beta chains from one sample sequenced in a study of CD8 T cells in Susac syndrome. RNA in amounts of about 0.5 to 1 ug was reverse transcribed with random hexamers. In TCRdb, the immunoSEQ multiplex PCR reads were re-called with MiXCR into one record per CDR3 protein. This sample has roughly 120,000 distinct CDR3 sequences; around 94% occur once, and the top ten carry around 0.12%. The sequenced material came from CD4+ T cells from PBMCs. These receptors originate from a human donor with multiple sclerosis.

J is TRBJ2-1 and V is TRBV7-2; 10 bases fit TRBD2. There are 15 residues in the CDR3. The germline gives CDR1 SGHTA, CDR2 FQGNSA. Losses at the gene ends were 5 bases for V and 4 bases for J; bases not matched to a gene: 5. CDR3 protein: CASSPRGLAYNEQFF. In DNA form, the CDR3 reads TGTGCCAGCAGCCCTAGGGGACTAGCGTACAATGAGCAGTTCTTC.

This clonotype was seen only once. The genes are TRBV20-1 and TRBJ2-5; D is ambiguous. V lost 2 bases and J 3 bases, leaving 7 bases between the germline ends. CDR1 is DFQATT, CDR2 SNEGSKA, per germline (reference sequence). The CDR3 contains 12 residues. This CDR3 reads CSARFVKETQYF. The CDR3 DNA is TGCAGTGCTAGATTCGTAAAAGAGACCCAGTACTTC.

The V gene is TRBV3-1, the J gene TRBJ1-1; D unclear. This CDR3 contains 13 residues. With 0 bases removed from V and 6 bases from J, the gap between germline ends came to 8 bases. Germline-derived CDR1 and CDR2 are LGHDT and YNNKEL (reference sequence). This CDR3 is CASSQDWASEAFF. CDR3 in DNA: TGTGCCAGCAGCCAAGACTGGGCTTCTGAAGCTTTCTTT.

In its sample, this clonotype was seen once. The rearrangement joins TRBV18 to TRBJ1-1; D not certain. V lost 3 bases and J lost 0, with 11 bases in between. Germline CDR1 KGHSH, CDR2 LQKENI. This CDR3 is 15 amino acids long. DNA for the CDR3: TGTGCCAGCTCACCGTTCGCTGACGTGAACACTGAAGCTTTCTTT. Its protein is CASSPFADVNTEAFF.

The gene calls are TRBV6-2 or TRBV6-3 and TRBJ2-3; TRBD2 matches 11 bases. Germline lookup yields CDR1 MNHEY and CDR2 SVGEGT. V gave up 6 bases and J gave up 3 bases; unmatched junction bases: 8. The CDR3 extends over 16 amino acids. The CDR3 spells CASSRYSGRVTDTQYF. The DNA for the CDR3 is TGTGCCAGCAGCAGATATAGCGGGAGGGTTACAGATACGCAGTATTTT.

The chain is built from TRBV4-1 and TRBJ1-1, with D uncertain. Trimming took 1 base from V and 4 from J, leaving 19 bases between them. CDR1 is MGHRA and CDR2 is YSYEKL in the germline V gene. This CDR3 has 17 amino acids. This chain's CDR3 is CASSQAFVAGSGTEAFF. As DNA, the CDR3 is TGCGCCAGCAGCCAAGCTTTCGTGGCGGGTTCCGGCACTGAAGCTTTCTTT.

CDR3 loop: CASSFGILNTEAFF. The CDR3 nucleotides are TGTGCCAGCAGTTTCGGGATTTTGAACACTGAAGCTTTCTTT. The chain links TRBV12-3 or TRBV12-4 to TRBJ1-1; D gene unclear. The V and J ends lost 3 bases and 0 bases respectively, with 8 bases between them. This CDR3 is 14 amino acids long.

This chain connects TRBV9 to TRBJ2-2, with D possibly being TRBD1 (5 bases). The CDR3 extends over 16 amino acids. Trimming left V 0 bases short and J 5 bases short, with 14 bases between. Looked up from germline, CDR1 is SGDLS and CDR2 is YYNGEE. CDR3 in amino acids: CASSVGVGRTTGELFF. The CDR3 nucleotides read TGTGCCAGCAGCGTAGGTGTGGGGCGAACAACCGGGGAGCTGTTTTTT.

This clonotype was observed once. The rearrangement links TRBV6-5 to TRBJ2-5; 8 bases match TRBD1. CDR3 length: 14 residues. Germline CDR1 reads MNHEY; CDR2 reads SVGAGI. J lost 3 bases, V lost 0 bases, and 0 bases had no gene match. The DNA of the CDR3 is TGTGCCAGCAGTTACTCGGGACAGGAAGAGACCCAGTACTTC. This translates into CASSYSGQEETQYF.

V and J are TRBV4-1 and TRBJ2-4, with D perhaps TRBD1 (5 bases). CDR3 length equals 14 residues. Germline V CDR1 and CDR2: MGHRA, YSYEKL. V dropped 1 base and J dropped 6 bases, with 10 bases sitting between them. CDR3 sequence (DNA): TGCGCCAGCAGCCAAGGTTTAAGGGGAAACATTCAGTACTTC. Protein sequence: CASSQGLRGNIQYF.

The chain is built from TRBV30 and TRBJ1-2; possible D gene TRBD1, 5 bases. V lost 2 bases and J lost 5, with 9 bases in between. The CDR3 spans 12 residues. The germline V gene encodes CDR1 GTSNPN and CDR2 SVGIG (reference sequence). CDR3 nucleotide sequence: TGTGCCTGGAGTCCGGACATTTATGGCTACACCTTC. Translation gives CAWSPDIYGYTF.